This TCR beta chain originates from a study of vaccination effects on CD4 cells after COVID-19. Study-wide results and limits: Infection-derived and vaccine-derived clones contracted markedly late after vaccination.

Germline values: CDR1 SGHNT, CDR2 YENEEA. CDR3 length equals 17 residues. Losses at the gene ends were 0 bases for V and 9 bases for J; bases not matched to a gene: 14. This clone was detected only a few times. Its specificity is not known. The table came from immunoSEQ multiplex PCR; TCRdb's copy has only in-frame clones and leaves some out. Found here are more than 35,000 clones, roughly two thirds of them singletons; the top ten hold 3.5% to 4.5%. Cells that had been cultured for about 10 days were the source of isolated CD4+ T cells. The chain combines TRBV11-3 with TRBJ2-1; 7 bases line up with TRBD2. The sequence derives from a human donor who received a COVID-19 vaccine. The sequencing here drew on CD4+ T cells from PBMCs cultured without peptide, taken before COVID-19 vaccination. CDR3 DNA: TGTGCCAGCAGCTTAGATCAGGGCGGGAGCTTCCCCGGTGAGCAGTTCTTC. Protein product: CASSLDQGGSFPGEQFF.